This T cell receptor (beta chain) was documented in a study of naive and memory T cell subsets. Study findings and constraints: Over 90% of naive TCR sequences appeared only once, unlike memory subsets. Clonotypes here are unpaired alpha or beta chain sequences.

Two oligonucleotides, mixed equimolar, formed the beta constant-region primer covering TRBC1 and TRBC2. Nested alpha and beta constant-region primers with the SP2 primer drove four PCR rounds on ligated cDNA. MiXCR, run by TCRdb on the UMI-ligation and nested PCR reads, gives a single entry per CDR3 protein. The sample gives tens of thousands of distinct CDR3 sequences, 7% to 10% of which show up once; about a fifth is in the top ten. The sample holds many counts of this clonotype. Its antigen is as yet unknown. Alpha and beta libraries were amplified separately from the second PCR onward. Four subsets defined by CD45RA and CD27 were sorted after CD3, CD4, CD8 and live/dead staining. Germline values: CDR1 SGHTA, CDR2 FQGNSA. CDR3 size: 14 residues. V dropped 5 bases and J dropped 3; count of bases not matched to a gene: 4.

The chain has TRBV7-2 and TRBJ2-7, with TRBD2 matching over 10 bases. This sequence originates from a human donor in good health. Sample: central memory CD8+ T cells from blood. DNA for the CDR3: TGTGCCAGCAGCCGGGCTAGCGGGAGCTACGAGCAGTACTTC. Its translation is CASSRASGSYEQYF.